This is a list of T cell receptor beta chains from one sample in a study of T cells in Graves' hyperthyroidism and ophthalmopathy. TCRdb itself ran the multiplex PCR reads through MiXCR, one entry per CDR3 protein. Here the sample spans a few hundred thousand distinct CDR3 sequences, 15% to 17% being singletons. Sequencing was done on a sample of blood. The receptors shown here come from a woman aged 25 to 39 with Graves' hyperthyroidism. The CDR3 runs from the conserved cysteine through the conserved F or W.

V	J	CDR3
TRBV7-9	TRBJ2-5	CASSLAFLRGVPQRETQYF
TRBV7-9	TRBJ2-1	CASSSTSGRPRSSYNEQFF
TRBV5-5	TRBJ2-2	CASSPGEAGELFF
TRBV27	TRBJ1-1	CASRFRDRGTEAFF
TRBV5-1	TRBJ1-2	CASRLGEDYGYTF
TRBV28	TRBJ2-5	CASSFGQPQETQYF
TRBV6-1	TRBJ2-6	CASRGGLGANVLTF
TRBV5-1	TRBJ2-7	CASSLATQGYEQYF
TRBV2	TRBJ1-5	CATANWDNQPQHF
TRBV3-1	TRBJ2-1	CASSQDPPGSAYNEQFF
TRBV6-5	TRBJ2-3	CASSYSSSGGRAADTQYF
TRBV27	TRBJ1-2	CASRKGVYGYTF
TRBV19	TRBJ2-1	CASRAGGGNEQFF
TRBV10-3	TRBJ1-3	CAIGQGSSGNTIYF
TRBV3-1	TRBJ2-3	CASSPSSLQTDTQYF
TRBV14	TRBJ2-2	CASSQGTSVTGELFF
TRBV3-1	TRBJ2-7	CASSWREGYERYF
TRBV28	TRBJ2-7	CASRLPSGRGNEQYF
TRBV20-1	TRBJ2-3	CSARRTSGSDTQYF
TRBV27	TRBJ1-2	CASSLSSGSRLRLTF
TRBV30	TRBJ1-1	CAWSSLLGTEAFF
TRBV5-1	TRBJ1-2	CASSLAPTGGSYGYTF
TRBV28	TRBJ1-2	CASSLGPIYGYTF
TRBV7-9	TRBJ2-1	CASSLAAGPPYNEQFF
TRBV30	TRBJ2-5	CAWSVHSGLWETQYF
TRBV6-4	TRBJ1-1	CASSRDRGNTEAFF
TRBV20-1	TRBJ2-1	CSANPGFDREYYNEQFF
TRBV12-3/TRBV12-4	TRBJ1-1	CASSLQRGRTEAFF
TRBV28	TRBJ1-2	CASEWDYGYTF
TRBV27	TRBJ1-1	CASSSLAGGTEAFF
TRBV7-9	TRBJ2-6	CASRGGSSGANVLTF
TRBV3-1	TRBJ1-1	CASSQETGMNTEAFF
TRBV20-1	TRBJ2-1	CSARDPTGGDYNEQFF